The clone carrying this T cell receptor (beta chain) was seen more than once but under ten times. Its antigen is still unknown. Quantitative barcoded 5'-RACE was used to prepare TCR beta libraries. TCRdb re-analysed the 5' RACE reads in MiXCR, keeping a single row per CDR3 protein. This sample has roughly 400,000 distinct CDR3 sequences; around 22% occur once, and the top ten carry roughly 16%. V dropped 2 bases and J dropped 3 bases, with 12 bases sitting between them. The CDR3 has 15 amino acids. Per germline, CDR1 KGHSH and CDR2 LQKENI. The data belong to a study of CD8 T cells in ankylosing spondylitis. Study-level findings and limits: The study looked at matched synovial fluid samples from ankylosing spondylitis patients. Disease-linked clones were reported to be significantly enriched there. A TCR beta motif made of several highly homologous variants seemed typical of ankylosing spondylitis blood. The authors found the disease-linked clones to be CD8+ and relatively rare in peripheral blood.

The chain employs TRBV18 and TRBJ2-3, with D unresolved. The sample was blood, either unsorted or a sorted T cell fraction (not recorded which). The receptor's source is a male donor with ankylosing spondylitis. CDR3 protein: CASSPMGIQTDTQYF. CDR3 bases: TGTGCCAGCTCACCAATGGGGATACAGACAGATACGCAGTATTTT.